A selection of T cell receptor beta chains follows, all from one sample in a study of CD8 T cells in ankylosing spondylitis. TCRdb fed the 5' RACE reads into MiXCR, producing one record per CDR3 protein. The sample consists of some 800,000 distinct CDR3 sequences, roughly 10% of them appearing once. Input material: blood, either unsorted or a sorted T cell fraction (not recorded which). The receptors originated from a male donor with ankylosing spondylitis. Both conserved end residues are part of each CDR3. The order of the fields is J gene, V gene, CDR3 length, D gene, clone size, CDR3 protein, CDR3 DNA. D genes are given only for firm matches. A row's size may be missing; if present it is once, few, many or a size class.

j_gene: TRBJ1-2
v_gene: TRBV5-6
len: 14
d_gene: TRBD1
abundance: many
CDR3aa: CASSLVGQNYGYTF
CDR3nt: TGTGCCAGCAGCTTGGTGGGACAGAACTATGGCTACACCTTC

j_gene: TRBJ1-4
v_gene: TRBV28
len: 15
d_gene: NA
abundance: NA
CDR3aa: CASSYKVATNEKLFF
CDR3nt: TGTGCCAGCAGTTACAAAGTTGCAACTAATGAAAAACTGTTTTTT

j_gene: TRBJ2-5
v_gene: TRBV20-1
len: 15
d_gene: TRBD2
abundance: NA
CDR3aa: CSAPRLAPRGETQYF
CDR3nt: TGCAGTGCTCCAAGACTAGCGCCGAGAGGAGAGACCCAGTACTTC

j_gene: TRBJ2-1
v_gene: TRBV15
len: 16
d_gene: TRBD1
abundance: many
CDR3aa: CATSYNRGELYNEQFF
CDR3nt: TGTGCCACCAGCTACAACAGGGGGGAACTTTACAATGAGCAGTTCTTC

j_gene: TRBJ2-3
v_gene: TRBV18
len: 13
d_gene: NA
abundance: many
CDR3aa: CASSSNGADTQYF
CDR3nt: TGTGCCAGCTCATCCAACGGGGCAGATACGCAGTATTTT

j_gene: TRBJ2-3
v_gene: TRBV6-1
len: 13
d_gene: NA
abundance: NA
CDR3aa: CARTGVHTDTQYF
CDR3nt: TGTGCCCGAACTGGTGTCCACACAGATACGCAGTATTTT

j_gene: TRBJ2-1
v_gene: TRBV7-9
len: 14
d_gene: NA
abundance: NA
CDR3aa: CASSFKGLEDGQFF
CDR3nt: TGTGCCAGCAGCTTCAAGGGCCTTGAGGATGGGCAGTTCTTC

j_gene: TRBJ2-3
v_gene: TRBV9
len: 16
d_gene: NA
abundance: many
CDR3aa: CASSPGQTFFTDTQYF
CDR3nt: TGTGCCAGCAGCCCAGGACAGACTTTTTTCACAGATACGCAGTATTTT

j_gene: TRBJ1-2
v_gene: TRBV10-3
len: 15
d_gene: TRBD1
abundance: NA
CDR3aa: CATRDREKVNYGYTF
CDR3nt: TGTGCCACTCGGGACAGGGAAAAGGTTAACTATGGCTACACCTTC

j_gene: TRBJ1-3
v_gene: TRBV5-1
len: 13
d_gene: NA
abundance: many
CDR3aa: CASTTGPGNTIYF
CDR3nt: TGCGCCAGCACCACAGGGCCTGGAAACACCATATATTTT

j_gene: TRBJ2-7
v_gene: TRBV20-1
len: 14
d_gene: NA
abundance: NA
CDR3aa: CSASVPASSYEQYF
CDR3nt: TGCAGTGCTAGCGTCCCCGCCAGCTCCTACGAGCAGTACTTC

j_gene: TRBJ2-1
v_gene: TRBV24-1
len: 15
d_gene: TRBD2
abundance: few
CDR3aa: CATSVRGRGRNEQFF
CDR3nt: TGTGCCACCAGTGTACGCGGGAGGGGGCGAAATGAGCAGTTCTTC

j_gene: TRBJ1-2
v_gene: TRBV29-1
len: 13
d_gene: NA
abundance: few
CDR3aa: CSAEGPPMGGYTF
CDR3nt: TGCAGCGCCGAAGGCCCCCCGATGGGAGGCTACACCTTC

j_gene: TRBJ1-1
v_gene: TRBV7-2
len: 15
d_gene: TRBD1
abundance: few
CDR3aa: CASSLVDRGNTEAFF
CDR3nt: TGTGCCAGCAGCTTAGTAGACAGGGGGAACACTGAAGCTTTCTTT

j_gene: TRBJ1-1
v_gene: TRBV7-6
len: 15
d_gene: NA
abundance: few
CDR3aa: CASSPLGGRITEAFF
CDR3nt: TGTGCCAGCAGCCCCCTCGGGGGGCGAATTACTGAAGCTTTCTTT

j_gene: TRBJ2-2
v_gene: TRBV12-3/TRBV12-4
len: 16
d_gene: TRBD1
abundance: NA
CDR3aa: CASSERPGQVRGELFF
CDR3nt: TGTGCCAGCAGTGAAAGACCGGGACAGGTCCGCGGGGAGCTGTTTTTT

j_gene: TRBJ2-5
v_gene: TRBV29-1
len: 12
d_gene: NA
abundance: many
CDR3aa: CSVESFGETQYF
CDR3nt: TGCAGCGTTGAGTCCTTCGGGGAGACCCAGTACTTC

j_gene: TRBJ2-1
v_gene: TRBV12-3/TRBV12-4
len: 17
d_gene: TRBD2
abundance: NA
CDR3aa: CASSFPEWTSGKNEQFF
CDR3nt: TGTGCCAGCAGTTTTCCTGAGTGGACTAGCGGAAAGAATGAGCAGTTCTTC

j_gene: TRBJ1-5
v_gene: TRBV12-3/TRBV12-4
len: 15
d_gene: NA
abundance: NA
CDR3aa: CASSFRVTVNQPQHF
CDR3nt: TGTGCCAGCAGTTTTAGGGTAACGGTCAATCAGCCCCAGCATTTT

j_gene: TRBJ1-2
v_gene: TRBV4-2
len: 14
d_gene: NA
abundance: few
CDR3aa: CASSHAPNTRGYTF
CDR3nt: TGTGCCAGCAGCCACGCTCCAAATACCCGCGGCTACACCTTC

j_gene: TRBJ2-7
v_gene: TRBV6-1
len: 14
d_gene: TRBD2
abundance: many
CDR3aa: CASIRGGSSYEQYF
CDR3nt: TGTGCCAGCATTCGGGGCGGGAGCTCCTACGAGCAGTACTTC

j_gene: TRBJ2-1
v_gene: TRBV20-1
len: 15
d_gene: NA
abundance: NA
CDR3aa: CSGTRGSGAFNEQFF
CDR3nt: TGCAGTGGAACCCGGGGGTCTGGCGCGTTCAATGAGCAGTTCTTC

j_gene: TRBJ1-2
v_gene: TRBV7-2
len: 14
d_gene: TRBD1
abundance: few
CDR3aa: CASSQGQGMGGYTF
CDR3nt: TGTGCCAGCAGCCAGGGACAGGGGATGGGTGGCTACACCTTC

j_gene: TRBJ2-3
v_gene: TRBV24-1
len: 13
d_gene: TRBD2
abundance: many
CDR3aa: CATSDGGGDTQYF
CDR3nt: TGTGCCACCAGTGATGGCGGGGGAGATACGCAGTATTTT

j_gene: TRBJ1-1
v_gene: TRBV27
len: 13
d_gene: NA
abundance: NA
CDR3aa: CASRAGRNTEAFF
CDR3nt: TGTGCCAGTAGGGCAGGGAGGAACACTGAAGCTTTCTTT

j_gene: TRBJ1-2
v_gene: TRBV7-2
len: 14
d_gene: NA
abundance: few
CDR3aa: CASSLAEANYGYTF
CDR3nt: TGTGCCAGCAGCTTAGCGGAGGCTAACTATGGCTACACCTTC

j_gene: TRBJ2-7
v_gene: TRBV28
len: 15
d_gene: TRBD2
abundance: few
CDR3aa: CASRSLAGSLYEQYF
CDR3nt: TGTGCCAGCAGATCCCTAGCGGGATCTCTCTACGAGCAGTACTTC

j_gene: TRBJ2-7
v_gene: TRBV5-1
len: 15
d_gene: NA
abundance: many
CDR3aa: CASSPGPDTSYEQYF
CDR3nt: TGCGCCAGCAGCCCCGGACCCGATACGTCCTACGAGCAGTACTTC

j_gene: TRBJ2-3
v_gene: TRBV15
len: 15
d_gene: NA
abundance: NA
CDR3aa: CATSSLWTETDTQYF
CDR3nt: TGTGCCACCAGCAGTTTATGGACAGAAACAGATACGCAGTATTTT

j_gene: TRBJ1-1
v_gene: TRBV5-1
len: 14
d_gene: NA
abundance: NA
CDR3aa: CASSGDPSGTEAFF
CDR3nt: TGCGCCAGCAGCGGGGACCCCTCGGGTACTGAAGCTTTCTTT

j_gene: TRBJ1-1
v_gene: TRBV7-2
len: 11
d_gene: NA
abundance: few
CDR3aa: CASSFGAVAFF
CDR3nt: TGTGCCAGCAGCTTCGGGGCTGTAGCTTTCTTT

j_gene: TRBJ2-3
v_gene: TRBV6-5
len: 15
d_gene: NA
abundance: few
CDR3aa: CASSYKGSYTDTQYF
CDR3nt: TGTGCCAGCAGTTATAAGGGATCCTACACAGATACGCAGTATTTT

j_gene: TRBJ2-7
v_gene: TRBV11-2
len: 15
d_gene: NA
abundance: NA
CDR3aa: CASSFNSIASYEQYF
CDR3nt: TGTGCCAGCAGCTTTAACTCCATAGCAAGCTACGAGCAGTACTTC

j_gene: TRBJ1-4
v_gene: TRBV30
len: 17
d_gene: TRBD1
abundance: few
CDR3aa: CAWSAGQGTSTNEKLFF
CDR3nt: TGTGCCTGGAGTGCCGGACAGGGTACTTCAACTAATGAAAAACTGTTTTTT

j_gene: TRBJ1-3
v_gene: TRBV4-2
len: 15
d_gene: NA
abundance: many
CDR3aa: CASSQGARTPNTIYF
CDR3nt: TGTGCCAGCAGCCAAGGGGCTCGGACACCAAACACCATATATTTT

j_gene: TRBJ2-5
v_gene: TRBV10-3
len: 17
d_gene: NA
abundance: few
CDR3aa: CAISAGLGGPVQETQYF
CDR3nt: TGTGCCATCAGTGCGGGTTTGGGCGGGCCAGTTCAAGAGACCCAGTACTTC

j_gene: TRBJ2-7
v_gene: TRBV6-2/TRBV6-3
len: 13
d_gene: NA
abundance: NA
CDR3aa: CASSYWDGYEQYF
CDR3nt: TGTGCCAGCAGTTACTGGGACGGGTACGAGCAGTACTTC

j_gene: TRBJ1-5
v_gene: TRBV20-1
len: 14
d_gene: NA
abundance: NA
CDR3aa: CSAHRYLSNQPQHF
CDR3nt: TGCAGTGCTCATCGTTACCTCAGCAATCAGCCCCAGCATTTT

j_gene: TRBJ2-2
v_gene: TRBV7-2
len: 14
d_gene: NA
abundance: NA
CDR3aa: CASNSGVVSGELFF
CDR3nt: TGTGCCAGCAACTCAGGAGTTGTGTCCGGGGAGCTGTTTTTT

j_gene: TRBJ2-1
v_gene: TRBV30
len: 13
d_gene: NA
abundance: NA
CDR3aa: CAWVGTAYNEQFF
CDR3nt: TGTGCCTGGGTGGGGACTGCCTACAATGAGCAGTTCTTC

j_gene: TRBJ2-3
v_gene: TRBV12-3/TRBV12-4
len: 18
d_gene: NA
abundance: NA
CDR3aa: CALNREGSRGFLTDTQYF
CDR3nt: TGTGCCCTCAACAGGGAGGGGAGCAGGGGGTTCCTAACAGATACGCAGTATTTT

j_gene: TRBJ2-5
v_gene: TRBV10-2
len: 14
d_gene: NA
abundance: NA
CDR3aa: CASSRTTPEETQYF
CDR3nt: TGCGCCAGCAGCCGGACAACGCCGGAGGAGACCCAGTACTTC

j_gene: TRBJ2-2
v_gene: TRBV10-3
len: 16
d_gene: NA
abundance: NA
CDR3aa: CAISESALAYTGELFF
CDR3nt: TGTGCCATCAGTGAGTCGGCCCTAGCGTACACCGGGGAGCTGTTTTTT

j_gene: TRBJ2-4
v_gene: TRBV29-1
len: 12
d_gene: TRBD2
abundance: many
CDR3aa: CSVAPGRDIQYF
CDR3nt: TGCAGCGTTGCTCCGGGGAGGGACATTCAGTACTTC

j_gene: TRBJ2-4
v_gene: TRBV7-2
len: 15
d_gene: NA
abundance: NA
CDR3aa: CASSSQGLTKNIQYF
CDR3nt: TGTGCCAGCTCGAGCCAGGGTCTTACCAAAAACATTCAGTACTTC

j_gene: TRBJ2-7
v_gene: TRBV20-1
len: 15
d_gene: NA
abundance: NA
CDR3aa: CSARRPRGVSYEQYF
CDR3nt: TGCAGTGCTAGACGGCCCAGGGGGGTCTCCTACGAGCAGTACTTC

j_gene: TRBJ2-1
v_gene: TRBV4-3
len: 17
d_gene: NA
abundance: NA
CDR3aa: CASSQGGRGPSYNEQFF
CDR3nt: TGCGCCAGCAGCCAAGGGGGAAGGGGACCCTCCTACAATGAGCAGTTCTTC

j_gene: TRBJ1-2
v_gene: TRBV28
len: 12
d_gene: NA
abundance: NA
CDR3aa: CASRGASYGYTF
CDR3nt: TGTGCCAGCAGAGGGGCCTCCTACGGCTACACCTTC

j_gene: TRBJ2-1
v_gene: TRBV2
len: 12
d_gene: NA
abundance: few
CDR3aa: CATKGDGNEQFF
CDR3nt: TGTGCCACTAAGGGGGATGGCAATGAGCAGTTCTTC

j_gene: TRBJ1-2
v_gene: TRBV29-1
len: 15
d_gene: TRBD1
abundance: NA
CDR3aa: CSVYGQGGYNYGYTF
CDR3nt: TGCAGCGTCTACGGACAGGGAGGTTATAACTATGGCTACACCTTC

j_gene: TRBJ1-4
v_gene: TRBV7-2
len: 15
d_gene: TRBD1
abundance: few
CDR3aa: CASSFSWDRGGKLFF
CDR3nt: TGTGCCAGCAGCTTCTCGTGGGACAGGGGCGGAAAACTGTTTTTT